The present entry profiles one TCR beta chain with its context. As yet, its antigen is unknown. This sample stems from a study of cytomegalovirus exposure and HLA in healthy donors. The study, taken as a whole, reports: Later on, an analysis found that several of the most significant clusters appeared to be linked to common viral pathogens, which included parvovirus B19. In a later analysis, across HLA loci, associated TCR counts were highest for DRB1, lowest for HLA-C. Compared with the approximately 680-donor mean, an Asian-associated ancestry cluster reportedly had fewer N-insertions, according to a later analysis.

Healthy bone marrow donors formed the donor group. With 60 Vbeta and 13 Jbeta primers, the PCR was carried out. Sequenced by immunoSEQ multiplex PCR; TCRdb stores in-frame clones only, minus some. The repertoire holds approximately 110,000 clones, with around 75% as singletons. The CDR3 runs 17 residues. The germline CDR1 and CDR2 sequences are SGHKS and YYEKEE (reference sequence). The ends lost 3 bases at V and 4 bases at J; junction bases unmatched: 13. The gene calls are TRBV5-5 and TRBJ2-5; TRBD1 matches at 9 bases. The sample taken for sequencing was PBMCs. The sequence was collected from a man between 60 and 75 years old in good health and CMV-seropositive. The CDR3 region is CASSSHRKTGGGETQYF. The DNA of the CDR3 is TGTGCCAGCAGCTCCCACAGAAAAACAGGGGGCGGAGAGACCCAGTACTTC.